The rows below give T cell receptor beta chains drawn from one sample of a study of CD8+CD57+ T cells in acquired aplastic anemia. TCRdb re-called the reads with MiXCR, one entry per CDR3 protein. The sample has hundreds of thousands of distinct CDR3 sequences, around 68% seen once; the top ten hold 4%. Sequences were obtained from sorted CD4+, CD8+, or CD8+CD57+ T cells (not recorded which) from PBMCs. The receptors derive from a human donor in good health, serving as a control. Both conserved end residues are part of each CDR3. Clone size is not always given. Where it is, it says once, few, many or a class for expanded clones.

TRBV5-8,many,TRBJ1-2,14,CASSRPSPGIGYTF
TRBV15,NA,TRBJ2-1,13,CATSRATGNEQFF
TRBV5-1,NA,TRBJ2-7,14,CASRTELGTGEQYF
TRBV5-5,NA,TRBJ2-7,14,CASSLTQGAYEQYF
TRBV6-1,NA,TRBJ2-7,15,CASSELPQGVYEQYF
TRBV7-2,NA,TRBJ1-2,16,CASSLKAGSLNYGYTF
TRBV10-3,NA,TRBJ1-1,12,CASPTGRTEAFF
TRBV11-2,once,TRBJ2-4,19,CASSLGHGGTPGTKNIQYF
TRBV5-1,NA,TRBJ2-3,18,CASSFTLGLAGDTDTQYF
TRBV5-1,NA,TRBJ2-7,14,CASSLEKSDYEQYF
TRBV7-3,many,TRBJ2-2,15,CASSSRTGEVGELFF
TRBV7-2,NA,TRBJ2-1,15,CASSPAGQWFRGYFF
TRBV2,many,TRBJ1-1,13,CASSEQGTTEAFF
TRBV15,NA,TRBJ2-3,15,CATSRDGRGTDTQYF
TRBV19,many,TRBJ2-3,13,CASNPDGTDTQYF
TRBV30,many,TRBJ2-3,14,CAWSPGQPTDTQYF
TRBV5-1,many,TRBJ1-2,14,CASSSGQGNYGYTF
TRBV7-9,NA,TRBJ2-7,13,CASSLVQGEERYF
TRBV29-1,NA,TRBJ2-3,10,CSGGADTQYF
TRBV5-5,NA,TRBJ1-2,14,CASSLGLLNYGYTF
TRBV29-1,many,TRBJ1-2,11,CSVGIGKGYTF
TRBV7-8,NA,TRBJ2-2,15,CASSRPGGIPGQLFF
TRBV10-3,few,TRBJ2-6,10,CAISESIRGF
TRBV9,NA,TRBJ1-5,15,CATSRGQIASKPKHF
TRBV5-4,NA,TRBJ2-3,19,CASSLGRLRGGTEGDTQYF
TRBV20-1,NA,TRBJ1-2,14,CSATDTDYEHGYTF
TRBV6-1,once,NA,16,CASSKSSGVSQETQYF
TRBV7-2,NA,TRBJ1-2,14,CASSLDRDRAYEQF
TRBV12-3/TRBV12-4,many,TRBJ1-5,17,CASSIAGATLSNQPQHF
TRBV7-2,NA,TRBJ1-1,14,CASSLEVGGDNDYF
TRBV5-1,NA,TRBJ1-3,15,CASSGGLRYGNTIYF
TRBV6-4,NA,TRBJ1-2,14,CASSAGTSHYGYTF
TRBV5-5,many,TRBJ1-4,15,CASSGEGRVDEKLFF
TRBV2,NA,TRBJ2-5,14,CASSRDRTQEKQYF